This T cell receptor (beta chain) was identified during a study of blood T cell repertoires in COVID-19. Sequencing used immunoSEQ multiplex PCR; TCRdb keeps in-frame clones, though not all of them. The sample contains 30,000 to 40,000 clones, 85% of which appear only once. Trimming cost V 0 bases and J 1 base, with 18 bases left between them. The CDR3 has 18 residues. Sequenced sample: peripheral blood. V gene TRBV23-1 combines with J gene TRBJ1-2; D is undetermined. TRBV23-1 is given ORF status, its function remaining uncertain. The source is a man in his sixties with active or convalescent COVID-19. The CDR3 coding sequence is TGCGCCAGCAGTCAATCGCGGGGAGTTAAGATTATTAACTATGGCTACACCTTC. Translation: CASSQSRGVKIINYGYTF.